These 10 T cell receptor beta chains came from one sample sequenced in a study of blood T cell repertoires in COVID-19. The method was immunoSEQ multiplex PCR; TCRdb's version includes in-frame clones alone and lacks a portion of them. The table lists 24,000 or so clones, about 88% of them singletons, with over 15% in the top ten. Sequencing was done on a sample of peripheral blood. These receptors were collected from a human donor with acute or convalescent COVID-19. The donor label of this sample is uncertain.

The gene calls are TRBV7-9 and TRBJ2-7; maybe TRBD1 (5 bases). The length of the CDR3 is 12 residues. Deletions cut 3 bases from V and 6 bases from J, with 9 bases between. Germline-derived CDR1 and CDR2 are SEHNR and FQNEAQ (reference sequence). CDR3 DNA sequence: TGTGCCAGCAGCTTCACAGGCTCCGAGCAGTACTTC. It codes for CASSFTGSEQYF.

V and J are TRBV19 and TRBJ1-1, with a tentative D call TRBD1 (5 bases). The V end lost 7 bases, the J end lost 0 bases, and 12 bases lay between the germline ends. This CDR3 is built from 14 residues. Germline CDR1 and CDR2: LNHDA and SQIVND (reference sequence). This CDR3 is CASTHRSMNTEAFF. The DNA of the CDR3 is TGTGCCAGTACCCACAGGAGCATGAACACTGAAGCTTTCTTT. Variable domain in full (rest from reference TRBV19 and TRBJ1-1): DGGITQSPKYLFRKEGQNVTLSCEQNLNHDAMYWYRQDPGQGLRLIYYSQIVNDFQKGDIAEGYSVSREKKESFPLTVTSAQKNPTAFYLCASTHRSMNTEAFFGQGTRLTVV.

The chain combines TRBV7-7 with TRBJ1-3; 12 bases are shared with TRBD1. The V gene's germline CDR1 is SSHAT and CDR2 FNYEAQ (reference sequence). Losses at the gene ends were 6 bases for V and 4 bases for J; bases not matched to a gene: 7. This CDR3 is 16 amino acids long. The CDR3 sequence is CASSSGTGGIGNTIYF. The CDR3 nucleotides are TGTGCCAGCAGTTCCGGGACAGGGGGCATCGGAAACACCATATATTTT.

This clone was observed a few times. This rearrangement joins TRBV5-1 to TRBJ2-7, with D possibly being TRBD1 (6 bases). Trimming removed 2 bases from V and 1 base from J, with 22 bases in between. This CDR3 is 18 amino acids long. Germline assignment: CDR1 SGHRS and CDR2 YFSETQ. The DNA of the CDR3 is TGCGCCAGCAGCTTTGAAATCTCCGGGACAAGTTTTTCCTACGAGCAGTACTTC. The encoded protein is CASSFEISGTSFSYEQYF.

This clone came up a few times. V gene TRBV4-3 combines with J gene TRBJ1-4; 7 positions agree with TRBD1. CDR1 LGHNA and CDR2 YSLEER come from the germline V gene. The CDR3 is made up of 13 amino acids. J lost 17 bases, V lost 3 bases, and 12 bases had no gene match. The CDR3 loop is CASSQRQGEVCFF. As DNA, the CDR3 is TGCGCCAGCAGCCAGCGACAGGGCGAGGTGTGTTTTTTT.

V and J are TRBV19 and TRBJ2-3; 7 nucleotides line up with TRBD1. CDR3 size: 14 residues. CDR1 is LNHDA and CDR2 is SQIVND in the germline V gene (reference sequence). Trimming at V came to 4 bases and at J to 5 bases, leaving 6 bases not matched to a gene. CDR3 DNA sequence: TGTGCCAGTAGTACAGGGACAGTGGGAGATACGCAGTATTTT. Translating it yields CASSTGTVGDTQYF. Full variable domain (missing parts from reference TRBV19 and TRBJ2-3): DGGITQSPKYLFRKEGQNVTLSCEQNLNHDAMYWYRQDPGQGLRLIYYSQIVNDFQKGDIAEGYSVSREKKESFPLTVTSAQKNPTAFYLCASSTGTVGDTQYFGPGTRLTVL.

Written as DNA, the CDR3 is TGTGCCAGCAGCCAAGTGGGGAGGGTGGTAGAGACCCAGTACTTC. It yields the protein CASSQVGRVVETQYF. This rearrangement joins TRBV3-1 (or the pseudogene TRBV3-2) to TRBJ2-5; 7 bases are shared with TRBD2. This CDR3 has 15 residues. Germline assignment: CDR1 LGHDT and CDR2 YNNKEL (reference sequence). V gave up 1 base and J gave up 4 bases; unmatched junction bases: 6.

The chain couples TRBV25-1 to TRBJ1-1, with D uncertain. This CDR3 region has 16 residues. The V end was cut by 9 bases, the J end by 1 base, with 21 bases between. CDR1 MGHDK and CDR2 SYGVNS come from the germline V gene. This chain's CDR3 is CASSVTHRRGNTEAFF. CDR3 bases: TGTGCCAGTTCTGTGACGCACCGCCGGGGGAACACTGAAGCTTTCTTT.

The chain combines TRBV7-7 with TRBJ1-5, with a weak D call TRBD1 (5 bases). Germline loops: CDR1 SSHAT, CDR2 FNYEAQ (reference sequence). The ends were cut back, 5 bases at V and 5 bases at J, with 10 bases in the middle. This CDR3 has 13 residues. The CDR3 sequence: CASSADRDQPQHF. CDR3 DNA sequence: TGTGCCAGCAGCGCCGACAGAGATCAGCCCCAGCATTTT.

For the CDR3, the DNA is TGTGCTAGTGGTTTGGGGGGGGAGACTAGCGGGAGAACAGATACGCAGTATTTT. This encodes CASGLGGETSGRTDTQYF. The chain carries TRBV12-5 and TRBJ2-3; 12 bases agree with TRBD2. V was clipped by 1 base and J by 3 bases; unmatched bases: 8. CDR1 and CDR2 (germline): LGHNT, FRNRAP. This CDR3 is 18 amino acids long.